These 4 T cell receptor beta chains came from one sample sequenced in a study of blood T cell repertoires in COVID-19. Sequencing used immunoSEQ multiplex PCR; TCRdb keeps in-frame clones, though not all of them. The table has about 68,000 clones, 75% to 90% seen once. Sequenced sample: peripheral blood. The receptor set was obtained from a man aged 50-60 years with active COVID-19.

The chain carries TRBV25-1 and TRBJ1-5; possible D gene TRBD1, 5 bases. The CDR3 runs to 15 residues. Per the germline V gene, CDR1 is MGHDK and CDR2 is SYGVNS. The V end lost 1 base, the J end lost 2 bases, and 9 bases lay between the germline ends. The CDR3 DNA sequence: TGTGCCAGCAGTGAATCGGGGGGTGGCAATCAGCCCCAGCATTTT. Translating it yields CASSESGGGNQPQHF.

The sample holds one count of this clone. The chain combines TRBV6-5 with TRBJ1-1; D possibly corresponds to TRBD1 (5 bases). Looked up from germline, CDR1 is MNHEY and CDR2 is SVGAGI. Trimming left V 7 bases short and J 0 bases short, with 15 bases between. CDR3 length: 15 amino acids. CDR3 amino acids: CASTPRGPVNTEAFF. The CDR3 region has the DNA TGTGCCAGCACTCCGCGGGGCCCGGTGAACACTGAAGCTTTCTTT.

The chain uses TRBV6-1 and TRBJ1-5, with unresolved D. CDR3 size: 13 residues. Germline V gene data show CDR1 as MNHNS and CDR2 as SASEGT. Trimming took 3 bases from V and 6 from J, leaving 9 bases between them. CDR3 loop: CASSEVRSQPQHF. CDR3 DNA sequence: TGTGCCAGCAGTGAGGTGAGGAGTCAGCCCCAGCATTTT.

The V call is TRBV5-1, the J call TRBJ2-2; D is perhaps TRBD1 (6 bases). The germline V gene encodes CDR1 SGHRS and CDR2 YFSETQ. The CDR3 is 16 residues long. Between the trimmed V and J ends, which lost 1 base and 0 bases, there was a span of 10 bases. CDR3 in amino acids: CASSLKDRSNTGELFF. In DNA form, the CDR3 reads TGCGCCAGCAGCTTGAAGGACAGATCGAACACCGGGGAGCTGTTTTTT.